The 24 T cell receptor beta chains below were found in one sample sequenced in a study of T cell changes during pregnancy in multiple sclerosis. Generated by immunoSEQ multiplex PCR, the TCRdb table keeps only in-frame clones and is missing some. The sample yields about 33,000 clones, around 93% seen once. Here the sequenced sample was CD4+ T cells from peripheral blood mononuclear cells, taken in the third trimester of pregnancy. All receptors derive from a female donor in good health, enrolled as a control in a pregnancy study.

The CDR3 region has the DNA TGTGCCAGCAGCCTAGGACTAGCGGGATACAATGAGCAGTTCTTC. As protein: CASSLGLAGYNEQFF. The chain recombines TRBV7-2 with TRBJ2-1, with 12 bases that match TRBD2. The CDR3 has 15 amino acids. Germline V gene sequence: CDR1 SGHTA, CDR2 FQGNSA. With V trimmed by 5 bases and J by 4 bases, 3 bases remained unmatched.

The chain employs TRBV28 and TRBJ1-2; D not resolved. Between the trimmed V and J ends, which lost 8 bases and 2 bases, there was a span of 9 bases. CDR1 and CDR2 from the germline V gene are MDHEN and SYDVKM. The CDR3 is 12 amino acids. CDR3 bases: TGTGCCAGCCGAACGGTCAACTATGGCTACACCTTC. As protein: CASRTVNYGYTF.

V is TRBV7-3 and J is TRBJ2-7; 12 bases fit TRBD2. This CDR3 contains 14 residues. Trimming took 5 bases from V and 4 from J; bases not matched to a gene: 3. In germline, CDR1 is SGHTA, CDR2 FQGTGA. CDR3 residues: CASSLAGGRYEQYF. As DNA, the CDR3 is TGTGCCAGCAGCCTAGCGGGAGGGCGGTACGAGCAGTACTTC.

The DNA for the CDR3 is TGTGCCAGCAGCTTTGGGAGTGGGTCCGGACTTCAGCCCCAGCATTTT. Protein sequence: CASSFGSGSGLQPQHF. This sequence joins TRBV5-5 and TRBJ1-5, with D unclear. The CDR3 is 16 residues long. Germline V gene sequence: CDR1 SGHKS, CDR2 YYEKEE (reference sequence). Trimming took off 2 bases at V and 6 bases at J, with 18 bases between the two ends.

The V and J genes are TRBV10-3 and TRBJ1-2; the match to TRBD1 covers 7 bases. Germline CDR1 and CDR2: ENHRY and SYGVKD. The CDR3 consists of 15 residues. V was pared by 5 bases and J by 6 bases, with 12 bases of the junction left unmatched. CDR3 region: CAISRDSPLGHGYTF. As DNA, the CDR3 is TGTGCCATCAGTCGGGACAGCCCCCTCGGGCATGGCTACACCTTC.

The V and J genes are TRBV6-1 and TRBJ2-7; TRBD2 matches at 12 bases. The germline CDR1 and CDR2 sequences are MNHNS and SASEGT. The ends lost 6 bases at V and 1 base at J; junction bases unmatched: 1. The CDR3 totals 14 residues. Here the CDR3 DNA reads TGTGCCAGCAGAGGGACTAGCGGGTCCTACGAGCAGTACTTC. Its translation is CASRGTSGSYEQYF.

This clone has a single count. The chain couples TRBV7-2 to TRBJ2-1; TRBD2 aligns across 14 bases. Per the germline V gene, CDR1 is SGHTA and CDR2 is FQGNSA. Trimming took 5 bases from V and 7 from J; bases not matched to a gene: 4. The CDR3 has 15 amino acids. CDR3 nucleotide sequence: TGTGCCAGCAGCCGAGGACTAGCGGGAGGTAATGAGCAGTTCTTC. It yields the protein CASSRGLAGGNEQFF.

This chain uses TRBV28 with TRBJ2-7, with 8 nucleotides matching TRBD1. The CDR3 extends over 13 amino acids. Germline loops: CDR1 MDHEN, CDR2 SYDVKM. V lost 5 bases to trimming and J lost 6 bases; unmatched junction nucleotides: 6. CDR3 sequence (DNA): TGTGCCAGCAGTGGACAGGGCGAATTCGAGCAGTACTTC. Amino acid sequence: CASSGQGEFEQYF.

The chain couples TRBV21-1 to TRBJ1-4; the table calls TRBD1, which could not be checked here. TRBV21-1 is labeled a pseudogene. This CDR3 has 15 residues. The CDR3 loop is CASSKLGQANEKLFF. As DNA, the CDR3 is TGTGCCAGCAGCAAATTGGGTCAGGCCAATGAAAAACTGTTTTTT.

This clone showed up just once. The CDR3 sequence is CASRHGQYSNQPQHF. The CDR3 bases are TGCGCCAGCAGACACGGACAGTATAGCAATCAGCCCCAGCATTTT. The V gene is TRBV4-1, the J gene TRBJ1-5, with a weak D call TRBD1 (6 bases). Trimming left V 6 bases short and J 0 bases short, with 12 bases between. Germline CDR1 is MGHRA and CDR2 is YSYEKL. This CDR3 is built from 15 residues.

The chain joins TRBV6-5 to TRBJ2-1; D might be TRBD2 (6 bases). Germline V gives CDR1 MNHEY, CDR2 SVGAGI. The CDR3 has 11 amino acids. The V and J ends lost 2 bases and 13 bases respectively, with 9 bases between them. The CDR3 nucleotides are TGTGCCAGCAGTTACGGAGGGAGCCAGTTCTTC. It is translated as CASSYGGSQFF.

Written as DNA, the CDR3 is TGCGCCAGCAGTGACGATCCAGGGTTGAGTACTGAAGCTTTCTTT. Translated: CASSDDPGLSTEAFF. This chain joins TRBV10-2 and TRBJ1-1; a weak D match, TRBD1 (5 bases). Germline V gene sequence: CDR1 WSHSY, CDR2 SAAADI. The CDR3 is 15 amino acids. Trimming removed 3 bases at V and 5 bases at J, with 16 bases between.

Comments on this clone: Other DNA sequences within the sample encode an identical CDR3. The chain carries TRBV7-3 and TRBJ2-2; D perhaps matches TRBD2 (6 bases). Between the trimmed V and J ends, which lost 3 bases and 7 bases, there was a span of 9 bases. CDR1 is SGHTA, CDR2 FQGTGA, per germline. The CDR3 covers 13 residues. CDR3 sequence reads: CASSLGGGGELFF. CDR3 DNA: TGTGCCAGCAGCTTGGGGGGAGGCGGGGAGCTGTTTTTT.

The chain is built from TRBV4-2 and TRBJ2-3; 11 bases fit TRBD2. The CDR3 is made up of 15 amino acids. The germline CDR1 and CDR2 sequences are LGHNA and YNFKEQ. J lost 4 bases, V lost 0 bases, and 0 bases had no gene match. This CDR3 is CASSQDSGGADTQYF. As DNA, the CDR3 is TGTGCCAGCAGCCAAGATAGCGGGGGGGCAGATACGCAGTATTTT.

This clone has just one count. The chain recombines TRBV5-1 with TRBJ2-1; D remains ambiguous. CDR1 and CDR2 from the germline V gene are SGHRS and YFSETQ. There are 12 residues in the CDR3. The V and J ends lost 5 bases and 6 bases respectively, with 9 bases between them. The CDR3: CASSARVNEQFF. DNA for the CDR3: TGCGCCAGCAGTGCACGGGTCAATGAGCAGTTCTTC.

V is TRBV5-1 and J is TRBJ1-2, with 7 bases fitting TRBD1. The CDR3 is 13 amino acids. The V gene's germline CDR1 is SGHRS and CDR2 YFSETQ. The V and J ends lost 4 bases and 4 bases, in that order; junction bases with no gene match: 4. CDR3 in amino acids: CASSRDSIYGYTF. The DNA for the CDR3 is TGCGCCAGCAGCCGGGACAGCATCTATGGCTACACCTTC.

The chain carries TRBV7-2 and TRBJ2-3, with TRBD2 matching over 8 bases. The CDR3 is 15 residues long. Germline lookup yields CDR1 SGHTA and CDR2 FQGNSA. Losses at the gene ends were 5 bases for V and 9 bases for J; bases not matched to a gene: 13. The chain's CDR3 is CASSPYSGGGGTQYF. DNA of the CDR3: TGTGCCAGCAGCCCGTACAGCGGGGGTGGGGGAACGCAGTATTTT. Looking up the rest from reference TRBV7-2 and TRBJ2-3 gives the full variable domain: GAGVSQSPSNKVTEKGKDVELRCDPISGHTALYWYRQSLGQGLEFLIYFQGNSAPDKSGLPSDRFSAERTGGSVSTLTIQRTQQEDSAVYLCASSPYSGGGGTQYFGPGTRLTVL.

The chain employs TRBV5-1 and TRBJ2-5; D is possibly TRBD1 (6 bases). Germline V gene sequence: CDR1 SGHRS, CDR2 YFSETQ. The CDR3 runs to 14 residues. With 4 bases removed from V and 5 bases from J, the gap between germline ends came to 15 bases. CDR3 coding DNA: TGCGCCAGCAGCGGGCAGGGGTCACCGGAGACCCAGTACTTC. Protein product: CASSGQGSPETQYF.

The chain links TRBV7-2 to TRBJ2-7, with D perhaps TRBD1 (6 bases). The CDR3 totals 15 residues. Germline CDR1 SGHTA, CDR2 FQGNSA. V lost 5 bases and J 2 bases, leaving 16 bases between the germline ends. The CDR3 region has the DNA TGTGCCAGCAGCCCCCTCCCCAGGGGCCCCTACGAGCAGTACTTC. This sequence encodes CASSPLPRGPYEQYF.

V is TRBV27 and J is TRBJ1-4, with 9 bases lining up with TRBD1. The CDR3 length is 14 residues. V gave up 7 bases and J gave up 7 bases; unmatched junction bases: 7. CDR1 is MNHEY, CDR2 SMNVEV, per germline (reference sequence). The CDR3 nucleotides read TGTGCCAGCAAACCACAGGGGGCAGGTGAAAAACTGTTTTTT. Its protein is CASKPQGAGEKLFF.

The chain is built from TRBV11-3 and TRBJ2-7, with a weak D call TRBD2 (5 bases). V was cut by 8 bases and J by 4 bases, with 15 bases left in between. Germline values: CDR1 SGHNT, CDR2 YENEEA. The CDR3 spans 13 residues. CDR3 sequence (DNA): TGTGCCAGCCTGGACTCTAAGGGTTACGAGCAGTACTTC. It encodes CASLDSKGYEQYF.

The chain couples TRBV10-3 to TRBJ1-1, with D maybe TRBD1 (5 bases). The CDR3 spans 14 residues. V lost 4 bases to trimming and J lost 2 bases, with 11 bases between them. Germline-derived CDR1 and CDR2 are ENHRY and SYGVKD. CDR3 in DNA: TGTGCCATCAGTGCGGGGGGGGGTAACACTGAAGCTTTCTTT. The encoded protein is CAISAGGGNTEAFF.

The chain carries TRBV9 and TRBJ2-1, with TRBD2 matching over 9 bases. This CDR3 spans 15 amino acids. Germline values: CDR1 SGDLS, CDR2 YYNGEE. The ends lost 1 base at V and 7 bases at J; junction bases unmatched: 6. CDR3 residues: CASSVLGRGGNEQFF. In DNA, the CDR3 is TGTGCCAGCAGCGTACTAGGGCGGGGGGGGAATGAGCAGTTCTTC.

The chain joins TRBV11-2 to TRBJ2-1; perhaps TRBD1 as D (5 bases). The CDR3 totals 14 residues. In germline, CDR1 is SGHAT, CDR2 FQNNGV. V was trimmed by 4 bases and J by 6 bases, leaving 13 bases between them. The CDR3 nucleotides are TGTGCCAGCAGCTGGACCCAGGGTAGCAATGAGCAGTTCTTC. Translating gives CASSWTQGSNEQFF.